One and the same sample provided the 31 T cell receptor beta chains below, sequenced in a study of cytotoxic CD8 clonotypes in ibrutinib-treated CLL. Data came from immunoSEQ multiplex PCR; TCRdb stores just in-frame clones and leaves some out. The top ten hold 9% of the sample, which has approximately 24,000 clones, approximately 81% seen once. The sample here was PBMCs, taken before ibrutinib treatment. The receptor set was obtained from a human donor with chronic lymphocytic leukemia.

This clone was seen a handful of times. The V and J genes are TRBV10-2 and TRBJ2-2, with D unresolved. The V end was cut by 3 bases, the J end by 5 bases, with 4 bases between. CDR3 length equals 12 residues. Per germline, CDR1 WSHSY and CDR2 SAAADI. Written as DNA, the CDR3 is TGCGCCAGCAGTGACATTACCGGGGAGCTGTTTTTT. It yields the protein CASSDITGELFF.

The chain has TRBV5-4 and TRBJ2-1; maybe TRBD2 (5 bases). Germline CDR1 reads SGHNT; CDR2 reads YYREEE (reference sequence). Between the trimmed V and J ends, which lost 4 bases and 1 base, there was a span of 9 bases. This CDR3 is built from 14 residues. The chain's CDR3 is CASSPGGSYNEQFF. CDR3 sequence (DNA): TGTGCCAGCAGCCCCGGCGGGTCCTACAATGAGCAGTTCTTC. Combining the CDR3 with reference TRBV5-4 and TRBJ2-1 gives the whole variable domain ETGVTQSPTHLIKTRGQQVTLRCSSQSGHNTVSWYQQALGQGPQFIFQYYREEENGRGNFPPRFSGLQFPNYSSELNVNALELDDSALYLCASSPGGSYNEQFFGPGTRLTVL.

The rearrangement joins TRBV28 to TRBJ1-1, with 12 bases that match TRBD1. The CDR3 length is 18 residues. Germline V CDR1 and CDR2: MDHEN, SYDVKM. With V trimmed by 4 bases and J by 0 bases, 9 bases remained unmatched. The CDR3 reads CASSSPFGTGGLNTEAFF. In nucleotides, the CDR3 is TGTGCCAGCAGTTCTCCTTTCGGGACAGGGGGCCTGAACACTGAAGCTTTCTTT.

This clone was seen once. The V and J genes are TRBV7-9 and TRBJ2-7, with 8 bases aligning to TRBD2. CDR3 length equals 16 residues. Per the germline V gene, CDR1 is SEHNR and CDR2 is FQNEAQ (reference sequence). Trimming at V came to 5 bases and at J to 2 bases, leaving 11 bases not matched to a gene. The CDR3 DNA reads as TGTGCCAGCAGCACCTTAACCGGGAGGGCCCCCTACGAGCAGTACTTC. This translates into CASSTLTGRAPYEQYF.

The J gene is TRBJ2-7, the V gene TRBV10-3, with 9 positions matching TRBD1. The CDR3 contains 13 residues. The ends lost 4 bases at V and 4 bases at J; junction bases unmatched: 2. The germline V gene has CDR1 ENHRY and CDR2 SYGVKD. CDR3 region: CAISGTGAYEQYF. In nucleotides, the CDR3 is TGTGCCATCAGTGGGACAGGGGCTTACGAGCAGTACTTC.

This clone was detected only once. This chain joins TRBV9 and TRBJ2-3; 11 bases match TRBD2. Germline V gene lookup returns CDR1 SGDLS and CDR2 YYNGEE. V gave up 4 bases and J gave up 4 bases; unmatched junction bases: 11. The CDR3 spans 17 residues. The CDR3 DNA is TGTGCCAGCAGCCACCCCCTGCTAGCGGGAGGCGCAGATACGCAGTATTTT. This encodes CASSHPLLAGGADTQYF.

This clone was seen only once. J is TRBJ2-7 and V is TRBV19, with 7 bases identical to TRBD1. The germline gives CDR1 LNHDA, CDR2 SQIVND (reference sequence). The CDR3 runs 14 residues. The J segment lost 4 bases and the V segment lost 8 bases, leaving 11 bases of the junction unmatched. The CDR3 DNA is TGTGCCAGTTCCTCGACAGGGAATCAGTACGAGCAGTACTTC. Translation gives CASSSTGNQYEQYF.

This chain connects TRBV4-2 to TRBJ2-2, with a weak D call TRBD1 (6 bases). Germline values: CDR1 LGHNA, CDR2 YNFKEQ. The CDR3 totals 15 residues. Trimming stripped 4 bases from V and 3 bases from J, with 12 bases between. The DNA for the CDR3 is TGTGCCAGCAGCCCAGGGGTGGGGGACACCGGGGAGCTGTTTTTT. Its protein product is CASSPGVGDTGELFF.

The J gene is TRBJ2-1, the V gene TRBV27; 11 positions agree with TRBD2. This CDR3 contains 15 residues. Trimming at V came to 4 bases and at J to 8 bases, leaving 7 bases not matched to a gene. Germline-derived CDR1 and CDR2 are MNHEY and SMNVEV (reference sequence). The DNA of the CDR3 is TGTGCCAGCAGTTCCCCTAGCGGGAGGACGGATGAGCAGTTCTTC. Its translation is CASSSPSGRTDEQFF.

The V gene is TRBV7-2, the J gene TRBJ2-7; no firm D call. This CDR3 has 12 residues. Germline V gene lookup returns CDR1 SGHTA and CDR2 FQGNSA. Trimming took 1 base from V and 2 from J, leaving 3 bases between them. CDR3 DNA sequence: TGTGCCAGCAGCTTAGTAGCCTACGAGCAGTACTTC. It translates to CASSLVAYEQYF.

A single count supports this clone. The germline gene is not matched at one end of the junction; a read error may be the cause. The rearrangement joins TRBV2 to TRBJ1-2; 10 bases fit TRBD1. The CDR3 consists of 11 residues. Germline loops: CDR1 SNHLY, CDR2 FYNNEI. The CDR3 DNA reads as TGCGGGACAGGGGAGTTAGATGGCTACACCTTC. Protein: CGTGELDGYTF.

This chain links TRBV6-5 with TRBJ2-7; 9 bases align to TRBD1. The CDR3 extends over 14 amino acids. Germline values: CDR1 MNHEY, CDR2 SVGAGI. The trim removed 6 bases at V and 1 base at J, leaving 4 bases unmatched. The CDR3 DNA is TGTGCCAGCAGCTCTGGGACAGGGTCCTACGAGCAGTACTTC. It specifies CASSSGTGSYEQYF.

V and J are TRBV19 and TRBJ2-5, with 9 nucleotides matching TRBD2. V dropped 3 bases and J dropped 2; count of bases not matched to a gene: 10. CDR3 length: 17 residues. Per the germline V gene, CDR1 is LNHDA and CDR2 is SQIVND (reference sequence). The CDR3 here is CASSIWGSGRPQETQYF. In DNA form, the CDR3 reads TGTGCCAGTAGTATCTGGGGTAGCGGGAGACCTCAAGAGACCCAGTACTTC.

This clone was seen only once. CDR3 sequence reads: CASSKQIGGYGYTF. For the CDR3, the DNA is TGTGCCAGCAGCAAACAAATCGGCGGGTATGGCTACACCTTC. The chain couples TRBV7-2 to TRBJ1-2; D gene unclear. This CDR3 is built from 14 residues. CDR1 and CDR2 (germline): SGHTA, FQGNSA. V lost 5 bases to trimming and J lost 5 bases, with 15 bases between them.

This clone was seen once. The chain has TRBV15 and TRBJ1-1, with D uncertain. Germline V gives CDR1 LNHNV, CDR2 YYDKDF (reference sequence). CDR3 length: 14 residues. Trimming removed 4 bases at V and 0 bases at J, with 9 bases between. The CDR3 is CATSTTTLNTEAFF. Written as DNA, the CDR3 is TGTGCCACCAGCACTACGACACTGAACACTGAAGCTTTCTTT.

This clone showed up just a few times. This chain uses TRBV11-1 with TRBJ2-3; weak D call: TRBD2 (6 bases). Germline V lookup: CDR1 SGHAT, CDR2 FQDESV (reference sequence). Between the trimmed V and J ends, which lost 6 bases and 3 bases, there was a span of 16 bases. This CDR3 is built from 15 residues. CDR3 bases: TGTGCCAGCAGGTTAACGGGCGGGATAACAGATACGCAGTATTTT. Translated, it gives CASRLTGGITDTQYF.

This clone was observed once. The CDR3 is CASSVGSVSTDTQYF. The CDR3 nucleotides read TGTGCCAGCAGCGTAGGGTCTGTAAGCACAGATACGCAGTATTTT. The chain employs TRBV9 and TRBJ2-3; D unresolved. The germline V and J ends were trimmed by 0 bases and 0 bases, with 8 bases remaining between them. This CDR3 is built from 15 residues. CDR1 is SGDLS, CDR2 YYNGEE, per germline. The variable domain in full, with the rest retrieved from reference TRBV9 and TRBJ2-3, is DSGVTQTPKHLITATGQRVTLRCSPRSGDLSVYWYQQSLDQGLQFLIQYYNGEERAKGNILERFSAQQFPDLHSELNLSSLELGDSALYFCASSVGSVSTDTQYFGPGTRLTVL.

The chain joins TRBV7-9 to TRBJ2-2; 16 bases match TRBD2. Germline V gives CDR1 SEHNR, CDR2 FQNEAQ (reference sequence). V lost 5 bases to trimming and J lost 4 bases; unmatched junction nucleotides: 7. This CDR3 is built from 18 residues. The CDR3 DNA is TGTGCCAGCAGCCGGCGGGGGACTAGCGGGAGGGGCACCGGGGAGCTGTTTTTT. This translates into CASSRRGTSGRGTGELFF.

The chain couples TRBV10-1 to TRBJ2-3; D not resolved. CDR1 and CDR2 from the germline V gene are WNHNN and SYGVQD (reference sequence). With 0 bases removed from V and 3 bases from J, the gap between germline ends came to 10 bases. The CDR3 runs 15 residues. CDR3 sequence (DNA): TGCGCCAGCAGTGAGTCGATGGGTGAGACAGATACGCAGTATTTT. It specifies CASSESMGETDTQYF.

In its sample, this clone was seen once. The chain uses TRBV21-1 and TRBJ2-5; TRBD1, as called in the table, went unchecked against the DNA. TRBV21-1 is listed as a pseudogene. The CDR3 has 15 residues. DNA of the CDR3: TGTGCCAGCATCCAGACGGGGACAGCCCAAGAGACCCAGTACTTC. Encoded protein: CASIQTGTAQETQYF.

The chain recombines TRBV10-3 with TRBJ1-2; TRBD1 is a possible D gene (6 bases). Germline-derived CDR1 and CDR2 are ENHRY and SYGVKD. The CDR3 covers 14 residues. Between the trimmed V and J ends, which lost 6 bases and 4 bases, there was a span of 15 bases. The CDR3 loop reads CAISYRDTIYGYTF. The CDR3 DNA reads as TGTGCCATCAGCTATAGGGACACCATCTATGGCTACACCTTC.

This chain joins TRBV11-2 and TRBJ1-4; D is unclear. Trimming left V 5 bases short and J 8 bases short, with 12 bases between. The V gene's germline CDR1 is SGHAT and CDR2 FQNNGV. The CDR3 has 13 residues. The CDR3 reads CASSIDPGEKLFF. DNA for the CDR3: TGTGCCAGCAGCATCGACCCTGGGGAAAAACTGTTTTTT.

V is TRBV6-5 and J is TRBJ1-4; tentative D call: TRBD1 (5 bases). The CDR3 has 13 amino acids. V was trimmed by 7 bases and J by 8 bases, leaving 14 bases between them. Germline CDR1 and CDR2: MNHEY and SVGAGI. The CDR3 DNA reads as TGTGCCAGCACCCAGGGCAGGGAGGAAAAACTGTTTTTT. Protein: CASTQGREEKLFF.

This clone came up once. The J gene is TRBJ1-2, the V gene TRBV6-5, with D perhaps matching TRBD1 (6 bases). V lost 4 bases, J lost 4 bases, and 16 bases lay in between. The CDR3 extends over 15 amino acids. Germline V gene data show CDR1 as MNHEY and CDR2 as SVGAGI. The CDR3 DNA is TGTGCCAGCAGTTTCGGGGACACTGGATTCTATGGCTACACCTTC. This codes for CASSFGDTGFYGYTF.

The genes are TRBV5-1 and TRBJ1-4, with D hard to call. The germline gives CDR1 SGHRS, CDR2 YFSETQ. The V end lost 4 bases, the J end lost 7 bases, and 20 bases lay between the germline ends. This CDR3 has 16 residues. CDR3 amino acids: CASSDPRFRAGEKLFF. CDR3 coding DNA: TGCGCCAGCAGCGACCCCCGGTTTCGGGCGGGTGAAAAACTGTTTTTT.

The chain joins TRBV5-4 to TRBJ2-1; D possibly corresponds to TRBD2 (5 bases). CDR1 is SGHNT, CDR2 YYREEE, per germline (reference sequence). This CDR3 has 15 residues. V gave up 0 bases and J gave up 5 bases, with 12 bases separating them. The CDR3 DNA follows: TGTGCCAGCAGCTTGGCCGAGCTAGCAAACAATGAGCAGTTCTTC. This encodes CASSLAELANNEQFF.

The chain carries TRBV5-6 and TRBJ2-7; D is uncertain. Trimming cost V 4 bases and J 0 bases, with 8 bases left between them. The CDR3 length is 13 residues. CDR1 SGHDT and CDR2 YYEEEE come from the germline V gene. CDR3 sequence (DNA): TGTGCCAGCAGCCCTTCAGCCTCCTACGAGCAGTACTTC. This codes for CASSPSASYEQYF.

V gene TRBV19 combines with J gene TRBJ2-3; TRBD1 might be the D (7 bases). The CDR3 is 17 amino acids. V was clipped by 6 bases and J by 1 base, with 20 bases between them. Germline V gene lookup returns CDR1 LNHDA and CDR2 SQIVND (reference sequence). DNA of the CDR3: TGTGCCAGTAGGAACTGGAGGGGGCTTTTTGGCACAGATACGCAGTATTTT. Amino acids: CASRNWRGLFGTDTQYF.

The chain is built from TRBV6-4 and TRBJ1-4; unclear D gene. V lost 3 bases, J lost 4 bases, and 6 bases lay in between. There are 13 residues in the CDR3. From germline, CDR1 is MRHNA and CDR2 SNTAGT. CDR3 nucleotide sequence: TGTGCCAGCAGTGAGGAAATTAATGAAAAACTGTTTTTT. Amino acids: CASSEEINEKLFF.

Note on this clone: This specimen includes other DNA sequences encoding the same CDR3. This chain links TRBV19 with TRBJ2-1; no firm D call. V gave up 2 bases and J gave up 3 bases, with 8 bases separating them. Germline V gene data show CDR1 as LNHDA and CDR2 as SQIVND (reference sequence). The CDR3 covers 14 residues. The CDR3 nucleotides read TGTGCCAGTAGTATACCCCCCTACTACAATGAGCAGTTCTTC. It is translated as CASSIPPYYNEQFF.

The V gene is TRBV4-2, the J gene TRBJ1-2, with D unclear. This CDR3 comprises 13 residues. Germline V gives CDR1 LGHNA, CDR2 YNFKEQ. Trimming cost V 4 bases and J 4 bases, with 10 bases left between them. The CDR3, as DNA: TGTGCCAGCAGCCTAGACCAGTCCTATGGCTACACCTTC. Protein sequence: CASSLDQSYGYTF.